This T cell receptor beta chain is from a study of blood T cell repertoires in COVID-19. The protocol was immunoSEQ multiplex PCR, while the TCRdb copy is restricted to in-frame clones and leaves out a portion. The sample has 430,000 or so clones; roughly 88% are singletons. Trimming stripped 8 bases from V and 3 bases from J, with 8 bases between. The CDR3 length is 12 residues. Germline V gene sequence: CDR1 WNHNN, CDR2 SYGVQD (reference sequence). This receptor was identified in a woman between 18 and 29 years old who had been exposed to COVID-19. This sequence joins TRBV10-1 and TRBJ2-1; D might be TRBD2 (5 bases). Sequenced input: PBMCs or T cells enriched from blood (not recorded which). CDR3 DNA sequence: TGCGCCAGCGGACTTGTCTACAATGAGCAGTTCTTC. It translates to CASGLVYNEQFF.